The 2 T cell receptor beta chains in this list originate from one sample, sequenced in a study of glioma-infiltrating T cells after dendritic cell vaccination. Stated time point: after dendritic cell vaccination, including at tumor progression/relapse. Here immunoSEQ multiplex PCR was the method, and the copy in TCRdb shows in-frame clones only, minus some. This table holds around 87,000 clones, around 83% found once. The sequences come from blood, collected after dendritic cell vaccination. These receptors all come from a human donor with glioblastoma.

The V and J genes are TRBV6-5 and TRBJ1-2, with D possibly being TRBD1 (6 bases). Trimming pared 6 bases from V and 6 bases from J, leaving 20 bases between. This CDR3 comprises 15 residues. Germline values: CDR1 MNHEY, CDR2 SVGAGI. Here the CDR3 DNA reads TGTGCCAGCAGACCCCCCGGGGTGGGGGCGGATGGCTACACCTTC. Translated, it gives CASRPPGVGADGYTF.

In its sample, this clone was seen a few times. The chain couples TRBV7-2 to TRBJ1-5; D call uncertain. The CDR3 consists of 15 residues. Trimming cost V 5 bases and J 7 bases, with 18 bases left between them. CDR1 and CDR2 from the germline V gene are SGHTA and FQGNSA. The CDR3 reads CASSQRMEGGQPQHF. CDR3 sequence (DNA): TGTGCCAGCAGCCAAAGGATGGAGGGCGGGCAGCCCCAGCATTTT.